One and the same sample provided the 25 T cell receptor beta chains below, sequenced in a study of T cell repertoires in ileal Crohn's disease. TCRdb keeps only in-frame clones here, not all; method: immunoSEQ multiplex PCR. The sample holds about 2,400 clones; roughly 85% are singletons and the top ten take approximately 11%. Time point given: neoterminal ileum biopsy at postoperative endoscopy, about 6 months after surgery. Sample: ileal tissue. All receptors derive from an adult with Crohn's disease.

The V and J genes are TRBV9 and TRBJ2-2; tentative D call: TRBD2 (7 bases). Per the germline V gene, CDR1 is SGDLS and CDR2 is YYNGEE. This CDR3 has 15 residues. Trimming removed 3 bases from V and 5 bases from J, with 14 bases in between. The CDR3 loop is CASSAAGAATGELFF. DNA for the CDR3: TGTGCCAGCAGCGCGGCGGGGGCCGCGACCGGGGAGCTGTTTTTT.

This clone was picked up a small number of times. J is TRBJ1-2 and V is TRBV13, with TRBD1 matching 8 bases. Trimming at V came to 1 base and at J to 5 bases, leaving 12 bases not matched to a gene. This CDR3 contains 17 residues. The germline gives CDR1 PRHDT, CDR2 FYEKMQ (reference sequence). CDR3 sequence: CASSLDPGTGRDYGYTF. CDR3 in DNA: TGTGCCAGCAGCTTAGACCCCGGGACAGGACGGGATTATGGCTACACCTTC.

The gene calls are TRBV6-6 and TRBJ1-2; 9 bases fit TRBD1. J gave up 5 bases and V 4 bases, and 11 bases lay outside the gene matches. This CDR3 region has 16 residues. Germline V gene sequence: CDR1 MNHNY, CDR2 SVGAGI (reference sequence). CDR3 DNA sequence: TGTGCCAGCAGTTTCCTCCGGGACAGGGATAGGTATGGCTACACCTTC. Its translation is CASSFLRDRDRYGYTF.

This clone was seen just once. The V call is TRBV6-6, the J call TRBJ2-7, with TRBD2 identical over 10 bases. V lost 5 bases to trimming and J lost 0 bases; unmatched junction nucleotides: 1. The CDR3 sequence is 14 residues long. Germline assignment: CDR1 MNHNY and CDR2 SVGAGI (reference sequence). DNA for the CDR3: TGTGCCAGCAGTCCTAGCGGGAGCTCCTACGAGCAGTACTTC. It encodes CASSPSGSSYEQYF.

The sample holds a few counts of this clone. J is TRBJ1-2 and V is TRBV6-1; the D is unclear. The germline V gene has CDR1 MNHNS and CDR2 SASEGT. V lost 1 base and J lost 6, with 9 bases in between. This CDR3 region has 13 residues. The CDR3 DNA reads as TGTGCCAGCAGTGAAGGAAGGGAACATGGCTACACCTTC. It codes for CASSEGREHGYTF.

The chain uses TRBV19 and TRBJ2-7, with 7 bases aligning to TRBD1. Germline V gives CDR1 LNHDA, CDR2 SQIVND (reference sequence). Trimming cost V 7 bases and J 3 bases; bases outside gene matches: 12. The CDR3 consists of 15 residues. The CDR3 loop is CASNPTGSSDYEQYF. The CDR3, as DNA: TGTGCCAGTAACCCGACAGGGTCCTCCGACTACGAGCAGTACTTC.

In nucleotides, the CDR3 is TGTGCCAGCAGTTACTCCCTTACAGGTTTTGGGGAAAAACTGTTTTTT. Protein product: CASSYSLTGFGEKLFF. The rearrangement joins TRBV6-5 to TRBJ1-4, with D perhaps matching TRBD1 (5 bases). CDR3 size: 16 residues. Trimming pared 0 bases from V and 8 bases from J, leaving 16 bases between. Germline lookup yields CDR1 MNHEY and CDR2 SVGAGI.

V usage is TRBV9 and J usage is TRBJ1-4; 7 bases map to TRBD1. The CDR3 length is 14 residues. The ends lost 0 bases at V and 8 bases at J; junction bases unmatched: 4. The V gene's germline CDR1 is SGDLS and CDR2 YYNGEE. The CDR3 coding sequence is TGTGCCAGCAGCGTAGCCGGCAGGGGGGAAAAACTGTTTTTT. It yields the protein CASSVAGRGEKLFF.

The CDR3 sequence is CASSSGTGGLKETQYF. CDR3 DNA: TGTGCCAGCAGCTCCGGGACAGGGGGCCTTAAAGAGACCCAGTACTTC. The chain uses TRBV11-2 and TRBJ2-5; 12 nucleotides line up with TRBD1. This CDR3 region has 16 residues. V gave up 4 bases and J gave up 3 bases; unmatched junction bases: 6. The V gene's germline CDR1 is SGHAT and CDR2 FQNNGV.

This clone was found a few times. The gene calls are TRBV4-1 and TRBJ1-1, with D perhaps matching TRBD1 (6 bases). The CDR3 extends over 18 amino acids. The V gene lost 0 bases and the J gene lost 4 bases, with 21 bases spanning the gap. CDR1 MGHRA and CDR2 YSYEKL come from the germline V gene. The CDR3 nucleotides are TGCGCCAGCAGCCAAGACGTTCAGGGGATATCGGAGTCCACTGAAGCTTTCTTT. Residues: CASSQDVQGISESTEAFF.

This rearrangement joins TRBV9 to TRBJ1-2; D is perhaps TRBD1 (5 bases). Per germline, CDR1 SGDLS and CDR2 YYNGEE. This CDR3 contains 15 residues. The V gene lost 0 bases and the J gene lost 4 bases, with 13 bases spanning the gap. CDR3 DNA: TGTGCCAGCAGCGTAGGGCAGGGCTCGAGCTATGGCTACACCTTC. Amino acid sequence: CASSVGQGSSYGYTF.

In nucleotides, the CDR3 is TGTGCCAGCAGTGAACAGCAGGGCATAACTGAAGCTTTCTTT. This codes for CASSEQQGITEAFF. The genes are TRBV6-1 and TRBJ1-1; a possible D gene is TRBD1 (5 bases). The germline V gene has CDR1 MNHNS and CDR2 SASEGT. Trimming removed 2 bases at V and 5 bases at J, with 12 bases between. The CDR3 has 14 residues.

The chain combines TRBV9 with TRBJ2-1, with 8 bases matching TRBD2. Germline values: CDR1 SGDLS, CDR2 YYNGEE. The CDR3 loop spans 14 amino acids. V dropped 1 base and J dropped 5; count of bases not matched to a gene: 2. Here the CDR3 DNA reads TGTGCCAGCAGCGTAAGCGGGAGTAACAATGAGCAGTTCTTC. Its protein is CASSVSGSNNEQFF. The full variable domain, in which reference TRBV9 and TRBJ2-1 provide the parts outside the CDR3, is DSGVTQTPKHLITATGQRVTLRCSPRSGDLSVYWYQQSLDQGLQFLIQYYNGEERAKGNILERFSAQQFPDLHSELNLSSLELGDSALYFCASSVSGSNNEQFFGPGTRLTVL.

This rearrangement joins TRBV15 to TRBJ2-3; perhaps D is TRBD1 or TRBD2 (5 bases each). Trimming stripped 4 bases from V and 0 bases from J, with 11 bases between. Per germline, CDR1 LNHNV and CDR2 YYDKDF (reference sequence). This CDR3 is 15 amino acids long. In DNA form, the CDR3 reads TGTGCCACCAGCATGTCCGGGGCTAGCACAGATACGCAGTATTTT. This codes for CATSMSGASTDTQYF.

This chain uses TRBV6-5 with TRBJ2-1; D not certain. V lost 6 bases, J lost 9 bases, and 12 bases lay in between. There are 12 residues in the CDR3. Germline CDR1 MNHEY, CDR2 SVGAGI. The CDR3 region is CASSVALGEQFF. The DNA of the CDR3 is TGTGCCAGCAGCGTAGCCTTGGGTGAGCAGTTCTTC.

This clone appeared a single time. The chain couples TRBV6-5 to TRBJ2-3, with 12 bases aligning to TRBD2. Germline CDR1 is MNHEY and CDR2 is SVGAGI. The CDR3 length is 16 residues. The J segment lost 4 bases and the V segment lost 4 bases, leaving 6 bases of the junction unmatched. For the CDR3, the DNA is TGTGCCAGCAGTTCGCTAGCGGGAGGGCCCCCAGATACGCAGTATTTT. Amino acids: CASSSLAGGPPDTQYF.

This chain uses TRBV30 with TRBJ1-3, with D unresolved. This CDR3 comprises 15 residues. Per the germline V gene, CDR1 is GTSNPN and CDR2 is SVGIG (reference sequence). Trimming took off 2 bases at V and 0 bases at J, with 11 bases between the two ends. Here the CDR3 reads CAWSRDSGSGNTIYF. In nucleotides, the CDR3 is TGTGCCTGGAGTAGAGACTCCGGCTCTGGAAACACCATATATTTT.

This clone came up once. The chain has TRBV21-1 and TRBJ2-7; the D call in the table, TRBD1, was not verified against the DNA. TRBV21-1 is tagged as a pseudogene. The CDR3 extends over 13 amino acids. The CDR3 coding sequence is TGTGCCAGCAGCCGGACAGTTGACTACGAGCAGTACTTC. It specifies CASSRTVDYEQYF.

The CDR3 is CASRIRGGSDTDTQYF. The CDR3 nucleotides read TGTGCCAGCAGAATCCGGGGGGGTTCTGACACAGATACGCAGTATTTT. V gene TRBV27 combines with J gene TRBJ2-3; 8 nucleotides align to TRBD2. Unmatched junction bases numbered 10, after V lost 6 bases and J lost 2 bases. Germline-derived CDR1 and CDR2 are MNHEY and SMNVEV (reference sequence). The CDR3 covers 16 residues.

This chain links TRBV5-4 with TRBJ2-5; 8 bases agree with TRBD2. This CDR3 spans 16 amino acids. Germline V gene data show CDR1 as SGHNT and CDR2 as YYREEE (reference sequence). With 3 bases clipped from V and 1 base from J, the junction kept 8 bases outside the gene matches. CDR3 amino acids: CASSSISGLAQETQYF. The CDR3 DNA sequence: TGTGCCAGCAGCTCTATCAGCGGACTAGCCCAAGAGACCCAGTACTTC.

This chain connects TRBV7-6 to TRBJ1-4; D is perhaps TRBD1 (6 bases). The CDR3 is 17 amino acids. V lost 0 bases, J lost 8 bases, and 19 bases lay in between. Looked up from germline, CDR1 is SGHVS and CDR2 is FNYEAQ. CDR3 protein: CASSLAPGTRSSEKLFF. CDR3 nucleotide sequence: TGTGCCAGCAGCTTAGCCCCCGGGACAAGGAGCTCCGAAAAACTGTTTTTT.

The chain joins TRBV28 to TRBJ2-2; D gene uncertain. There are 15 residues in the CDR3. V was clipped by 6 bases and J by 7 bases, with 18 bases between them. Germline V gene sequence: CDR1 MDHEN, CDR2 SYDVKM. CDR3 sequence (DNA): TGTGCCAGCAGCCCACCGGGTCCCAAGCGCGGGGAGCTGTTTTTT. The encoded protein is CASSPPGPKRGELFF.

This chain joins TRBV6-1 and TRBJ1-5; D is unclear. Germline CDR1 and CDR2: MNHNS and SASEGT. Trimming cost V 8 bases and J 5 bases, with 10 bases left between them. CDR3 length equals 12 residues. The CDR3 region has the DNA TGTGCCAGCCGCCCCCCCGATCAGCCCCAGCATTTT. This gives the protein CASRPPDQPQHF.

This clone came up once. CDR3 region: CASSFQNADTEAFF. CDR3 DNA sequence: TGCGCCAGCAGCTTTCAGAACGCGGACACTGAAGCTTTCTTT. The genes are TRBV5-1 and TRBJ1-1; D remains ambiguous. The V end was cut by 2 bases, the J end by 3 bases, with 11 bases between. The CDR3 has 14 residues. Per germline, CDR1 SGHRS and CDR2 YFSETQ.

The genes are TRBV28 and TRBJ2-2; 7 bases match TRBD2. Germline CDR1 MDHEN, CDR2 SYDVKM. Germline trimming cut 3 bases from V and 5 bases from J; bases unmatched to any gene: 6. The CDR3 totals 15 residues. The CDR3 DNA sequence: TGTGCCAGCAGTTTGGGGGGGTGGGGGACCGGGGAGCTGTTTTTT. Its protein product is CASSLGGWGTGELFF. The full variable domain, with the rest looked up from reference TRBV28 and TRBJ2-2, is DVKVTQSSRYLVKRTGEKVFLECVQDMDHENMFWYRQDPGLGLRLIYFSYDVKMKEKGDIPEGYSVSREKKERFSLILESASTNQTSMYLCASSLGGWGTGELFFGEGSRLTVL.